This T cell receptor beta chain originates from a study of CD8+ T cells in alopecia areata. This clone appeared a few times. Its antigen is currently unknown. Treatment specified: oral pan-JAK inhibitor, 5-10 mg twice daily. Extraction of RNA preceded its reverse transcription into cDNA, which served as the sequencing template. Method: immunoSEQ multiplex PCR; TCRdb's copy keeps in-frame clones and lacks some. The sample lists some 120,000 clones, 60% to 65% occurring once. Study results and caveats: Resident alphabeta T-cell populations of normal skin are likewise subject to sequencing in scalp samples. Under tofacitinib, fewer expanded CD8+ clones appeared among the top 100 scalp clones. Higher clonality than in normal scalp was seen in lesional scalp, especially alopecia totalis/universalis.

V dropped 4 bases and J dropped 7; count of bases not matched to a gene: 5. Germline CDR1 SNHLY, CDR2 FYNNEI. The CDR3 covers 13 residues. This sequence was found in a human donor with alopecia areata. Specimen: CD4+ T cells sorted from blood, collected at week 4, from a patient treated with tofacitinib. The V call is TRBV2, the J call TRBJ1-2; 8 bases are a match to TRBD1. The CDR3 protein is CASSGQGTFGYTF. The CDR3 coding sequence is TGTGCCAGCAGTGGACAGGGGACATTTGGCTACACCTTC.